This T cell receptor beta chain originates from a study of cytomegalovirus exposure and HLA in healthy donors. Whole-study results and caveats: Reportedly, diagnosis of cytomegalovirus status by the classifier showed high specificity and sensitivity.

PCR primers comprised 60 Vbeta and 13 Jbeta primers. Clones were sequenced by immunoSEQ multiplex PCR, and TCRdb holds only the in-frame ones, with some missing. The table lists 100,000 to 150,000 clones. Of note for this clone: The antigen remains undetermined.

The germline CDR1 and CDR2 sequences are SGHNT and YENEEA. Trimming at V came to 1 base and at J to 0 bases, leaving 4 bases not matched to a gene. The CDR3 loop spans 17 amino acids. The V gene is TRBV11-3, the J gene TRBJ2-1, with 9 bases identical to TRBD2. Material for sequencing was PBMCs. The sequence derives from a man aged 25 to 40 in good health and CMV-seronegative. CDR3 nucleotide sequence: TGTGCCAGCAGCTTAGGTGGCGGGAGGGGCTCCTACAATGAGCAGTTCTTC. Translation gives CASSLGGGRGSYNEQFF.